Listed here are 32 T cell receptor beta chains from one sample, sequenced in a study of T-cell reconstitution after alpha-beta-depleted transplantation in children. A library of TCRbeta sequences, prepared with unique molecular identifiers, was generated. MiXCR, applied by TCRdb to the PCR reads, yields one record per CDR3 protein. This table has hundreds of thousands of distinct CDR3 sequences, 10% to 15% appearing once. This sample comprised PBMCs, mostly from graft donor cells, obtained 360 days after TCRalphabeta/CD19-depleted stem cell transplant. These receptors were collected from a male patient younger than 18 who had a stem cell transplant for acute myeloid leukemia, so the T cells may come from the graft donor.

The rearrangement links TRBV29-1 to TRBJ2-2; no reliable D call. The CDR3 is made up of 14 amino acids. V was shortened by 4 bases and J by 3 bases, with 12 bases between the two germline ends. Germline V gene data show CDR1 as SQVTM and CDR2 as ANQGSEA. The CDR3 DNA is TGCAGCGTTGTGGTTGTCAGTCACACCGGGGAGCTGTTTTTT. Protein product: CSVVVVSHTGELFF.

The chain employs TRBV6-1 and TRBJ2-4; TRBD1 matches at 8 bases. This CDR3 is 16 amino acids long. Per the germline V gene, CDR1 is MNHNS and CDR2 is SASEGT. Trimming cost V 4 bases and J 8 bases; bases outside gene matches: 13. The CDR3 bases are TGTGCCAGCAGTGGGCCAGGGGGCTTCAAGTCCCACATTCAGTACTTC. This encodes CASSGPGGFKSHIQYF.

This clonotype was seen many times. Relative to the germline gene, one junction end is altered; a read error may explain this. The genes are TRBV7-7 and TRBJ2-7; D remains ambiguous. This CDR3 region has 14 residues. Per germline, CDR1 SSHAT and CDR2 FNYEAQ (reference sequence). The CDR3 reads CASSSLIGTYEQYF. CDR3 nucleotides: TGTGCTAGCAGCTCGCTGATCGGAACCTACGAGCAGTACTTC.

This clonotype has a count of ten or more. V usage is TRBV12-3 or TRBV12-4 and J usage is TRBJ2-4; 7 bases map to TRBD2. Trimming at V came to 5 bases and at J to 0 bases, leaving 7 bases not matched to a gene. The CDR3 is made up of 16 amino acids. CDR3 DNA: TGTGCCAGCAGTACCCGGGACTACGGAGCCAAAAACATTCAGTACTTC. As protein: CASSTRDYGAKNIQYF.

The chain has TRBV20-1 and TRBJ1-5; D is perhaps TRBD1 (6 bases). V gave up 3 bases and J gave up 4 bases, with 13 bases separating them. The CDR3 loop spans 14 amino acids. The V gene's germline CDR1 is DFQATT and CDR2 SNEGSKA (reference sequence). In nucleotides, the CDR3 is TGCAGTGCTAGGGACAGAGGGGGGAATCAGCCCCAGCATTTT. It encodes CSARDRGGNQPQHF.

CDR3: CASSAPKGSGTDTQYF. CDR3 DNA sequence: TGTGCCAGCAGCGCGCCCAAGGGTAGCGGCACAGATACGCAGTATTTT. V usage is TRBV9 and J usage is TRBJ2-3; tentatively, D is TRBD2 (5 bases). The CDR3 contains 16 residues. Germline lookup yields CDR1 SGDLS and CDR2 YYNGEE. Trimming took 3 bases from V and 1 from J, leaving 15 bases between them.

There are many counts of this clonotype. A junction end diverges from the germline sequence, so it may reflect a read error. The chain carries TRBV6-2 or TRBV6-3 and TRBJ2-1, with D possibly being TRBD2 (7 bases). The germline CDR1 and CDR2 sequences are MNHEY and SVGEGT. The CDR3 contains 16 residues. The CDR3, as DNA: TGTGCCAGCAGTTACTCGCGCCAAGTTAGGGGGGGTGAGGAGTTCTTC. It translates to CASSYSRQVRGGEEFF.

Remarks on this clonotype: No conserved phenylalanine or tryptophan ends this CDR3, so it is likely a read error. The chain uses TRBV7-2 and TRBJ2-3, with TRBD1 matching 11 bases. J was trimmed by 3 bases and V by 5 bases; bases with no gene match: 4. CDR1 and CDR2 from the germline V gene are SGHTA and FQGNSA. CDR3 length: 15 residues. In DNA form, the CDR3 reads TGTGCCAGCAGCCTAGGACAGGGGGCTACAGATACGCAGTATTCT. It translates to CASSLGQGATDTQYS.

This clonotype has just one count. The chain is built from TRBV6-6 and TRBJ1-1; D possibly corresponds to TRBD1 (5 bases). The CDR3 sequence is 12 residues long. V gave up 0 bases and J gave up 11 bases, with 10 bases separating them. Germline lookup yields CDR1 MNHNY and CDR2 SVGAGI (reference sequence). CDR3 sequence reads: CASSYSMGEAFF. The CDR3 nucleotides read TGTGCCAGCAGTTACTCGATGGGGGAGGCTTTCTTT.

This clonotype showed up just a few times. This chain connects TRBV28 to TRBJ2-7; no clear D. V was cut by 1 base and J by 0 bases, with 10 bases left in between. This CDR3 has 15 amino acids. Germline assignment: CDR1 MDHEN and CDR2 SYDVKM. As DNA, the CDR3 is TGTGCCAGCAGTTTATCCGACCGGGCCTCCTACGAGCAGTACTTC. This sequence encodes CASSLSDRASYEQYF.

The chain joins TRBV25-1 to TRBJ2-7, with 8 bases aligning to TRBD1. The CDR3 covers 16 residues. Germline-derived CDR1 and CDR2 are MGHDK and SYGVNS. J gave up 7 bases and V 6 bases, and 17 bases lay outside the gene matches. The DNA for the CDR3 is TGTGCCAGCAGCCCTCTCAGACAGGGGCCCTACGGAGAGCAGTACTTC. It specifies CASSPLRQGPYGEQYF.

The CDR3 is CAWSNSGHQETQYF. CDR3 nucleotide sequence: TGTGCCTGGAGTAACTCAGGCCACCAAGAGACCCAGTACTTC. This chain links TRBV30 with TRBJ2-5, with no clear D. V gave up 2 bases and J gave up 0 bases, with 10 bases separating them. Germline CDR1 reads GTSNPN; CDR2 reads SVGIG (reference sequence). The CDR3 spans 14 residues.

The V and J genes are TRBV29-1 and TRBJ2-2; 10 bases fit TRBD2. Trimming at V came to 6 bases and at J to 7 bases, leaving 14 bases not matched to a gene. This CDR3 has 16 amino acids. Germline CDR1 is SQVTM and CDR2 is ANQGSEA. The CDR3 DNA reads TGCAGCGTCGGGACTAGCGATCGTCCCCTCGACGGGGAGCTGTTTTTT. Protein sequence: CSVGTSDRPLDGELFF.

V and J are TRBV6-5 and TRBJ2-4; D may be TRBD2 (5 bases). Trimming took off 0 bases at V and 1 base at J, with 10 bases between the two ends. Germline values: CDR1 MNHEY, CDR2 SVGAGI. The CDR3 runs to 16 residues. In DNA, the CDR3 is TGTGCCAGCAGTTACTCAATCACTAGTGCCAAAAACATTCAGTACTTC. It translates to CASSYSITSAKNIQYF.

The table lists this clonotype with many counts. The CDR3 protein is CASSHPLAGGTYNEQFF. For the CDR3, the DNA is TGTGCCAGCAGTCATCCCCTAGCGGGAGGAACCTACAATGAGCAGTTCTTC. This rearrangement joins TRBV28 to TRBJ2-1; 11 bases are shared with TRBD2. Germline V CDR1 and CDR2: MDHEN, SYDVKM. V shed 5 bases, J shed 2 bases, and the junction held 8 bases outside the gene matches. The CDR3 consists of 17 residues.

This clonotype came up many times. The chain carries TRBV29-1 and TRBJ2-3; perhaps TRBD1 as D (6 bases). Germline values: CDR1 SQVTM, CDR2 ANQGSEA. V lost 0 bases and J 2 bases, leaving 21 bases between the germline ends. The CDR3 spans 18 residues. The CDR3 DNA reads as TGCAGCGTTGAAGATCGAGGACAGCCCTTGGGGTCCACAGATACGCAGTATTTT. Translated: CSVEDRGQPLGSTDTQYF.

This clonotype was picked up a small number of times. The CDR3 region is CAISGTGQGAIEQFF. Here the CDR3 DNA reads TGTGCCATCAGTGGTACGGGACAGGGGGCAATCGAGCAGTTCTTC. This chain joins TRBV10-3 and TRBJ2-1; TRBD1 matches 12 bases. Germline-derived CDR1 and CDR2 are ENHRY and SYGVKD. The CDR3 runs 15 residues. After removal of 4 bases from V and 10 bases from J, the junction contained 8 bases not matched to a gene.

V gene TRBV29-1 combines with J gene TRBJ2-2, with 8 bases lining up with TRBD1. The length of the CDR3 is 14 residues. With 7 bases clipped from V and 6 bases from J, the junction kept 10 bases outside the gene matches. Germline CDR1 is SQVTM and CDR2 is ANQGSEA. Here the CDR3 DNA reads TGCAGCGCTATAGGGACAGGTGGGGCCGGGGAGCTGTTTTTT. It translates to CSAIGTGGAGELFF.

This chain uses TRBV6-4 with TRBJ2-5; possibly TRBD1 or TRBD2 for D (5 bases each). V shed 4 bases and J shed 5 bases, with 17 bases lying between them. CDR1 is MRHNA, CDR2 SNTAGT, per germline. This CDR3 contains 15 residues. The CDR3 DNA sequence: TGTGCCAGCAGTGTACGGGGCCAATATGGGGAGACCCAGTACTTC. Protein product: CASSVRGQYGETQYF.

This clonotype was counted only a few times. V gene TRBV11-1 combines with J gene TRBJ2-7; unclear D gene. This CDR3 has 16 residues. Trimming took off 2 bases at V and 5 bases at J, with 19 bases between the two ends. Germline V CDR1 and CDR2: SGHAT, FQDESV (reference sequence). The CDR3 DNA reads TGTGCCAGCAGCTTAATCCGGCGGAGCCCTAAGAACGAGCAGTACTTC. It specifies CASSLIRRSPKNEQYF.

This clonotype was seen ten or more times. The CDR3 nucleotides read TGTGCCAGCAGCGGCGGACCAATACCGGTCGAGCAGTACTTC. Its protein is CASSGGPIPVEQYF. This chain connects TRBV9 to TRBJ2-7; D call uncertain. The CDR3 spans 14 residues. Germline-derived CDR1 and CDR2 are SGDLS and YYNGEE. Trimming removed 3 bases at V and 6 bases at J, with 16 bases between.

The rearrangement joins TRBV5-1 to TRBJ2-1; 12 bases agree with TRBD2. The CDR3 sequence is 15 residues long. V shed 4 bases, J shed 9 bases, and the junction held 8 bases outside the gene matches. Germline V gene sequence: CDR1 SGHRS, CDR2 YFSETQ. The CDR3 loop reads CASSPLAGGRSEQFF. CDR3 sequence (DNA): TGCGCCAGCAGCCCTCTAGCGGGAGGGCGGAGTGAGCAGTTCTTC.

This clonotype came up a few times. V is TRBV4-2 and J is TRBJ2-1, with unresolved D. Looked up from germline, CDR1 is LGHNA and CDR2 is YNFKEQ. The length of the CDR3 is 18 residues. The V end lost 1 base, the J end lost 3 bases, and 19 bases lay between the germline ends. CDR3 bases: TGTGCCAGCAGCCAAGTCCTGATGAGTTATGATCTCTACAATGAGCAGTTCTTC. This translates into CASSQVLMSYDLYNEQFF.

The V gene is TRBV12-3 or TRBV12-4, the J gene TRBJ2-1, with TRBD2 matching 13 bases. V was pared by 11 bases and J by 0 bases, with 16 bases of the junction left unmatched. CDR3 length: 19 residues. The chain's CDR3 is CAFSLAPWTSGSSYNEQFF. The CDR3 coding sequence is TGTGCCTTCAGTTTAGCTCCCTGGACTAGCGGGAGCTCCTACAATGAGCAGTTCTTC.

The V and J genes are TRBV7-6 and TRBJ2-7; either TRBD1 or TRBD2 may fit D (5 bases each). This CDR3 is built from 13 residues. Trimming cost V 5 bases and J 9 bases, with 17 bases left between them. Germline V CDR1 and CDR2: SGHVS, FNYEAQ. DNA for the CDR3: TGTGCCAGCAGCCCGGGACCCTCCGTTGGGCAGTACTTC. Encoded protein: CASSPGPSVGQYF.

This clonotype has at least ten counts. The V and J genes are TRBV24-1 and TRBJ2-1, with 9 bases matching TRBD2. The CDR3 sequence is 17 residues long. CDR1 is KGHDR, CDR2 SFDVKD, per germline. Unmatched junction bases numbered 7, after V lost 4 bases and J lost 1 base. The CDR3 bases are TGTGCCACCAGTGACGCCAGAGCGGGAGGATCCTACAATGAGCAGTTCTTC. Amino acids: CATSDARAGGSYNEQFF.

This clonotype was seen a few times. This sequence joins TRBV19 and TRBJ1-6; 8 nucleotides match TRBD1. The junction had 8 bases not matched to a gene; V was cut back by 9 bases and J by 7 bases. The CDR3 runs 14 residues. Per the germline V gene, CDR1 is LNHDA and CDR2 is SQIVND (reference sequence). The CDR3 here is CAREDRDWNSPLHF. DNA for the CDR3: TGTGCCAGAGAGGACAGGGACTGGAATTCACCCCTCCACTTT.

The rearrangement joins TRBV10-3 to TRBJ2-7; possible D gene TRBD2, 5 bases. The germline V gene has CDR1 ENHRY and CDR2 SYGVKD. This CDR3 has 15 residues. V gave up 5 bases and J gave up 2 bases, with 16 bases separating them. As DNA, the CDR3 is TGTGCCATCAGTCGATTTCGGGGTGGCCCCTACGAGCAGTACTTC. Amino acids: CAISRFRGGPYEQYF.

This clonotype was picked up many times. The genes are TRBV28 and TRBJ2-2; 9 bases fit TRBD1. Trimming took 5 bases from V and 6 from J; bases not matched to a gene: 10. This CDR3 spans 16 amino acids. Germline values: CDR1 MDHEN, CDR2 SYDVKM. The CDR3 coding sequence is TGTGCCAGCAGTCCCACCTTCCGACAGGGGGCCGGGGAGCTGTTTTTT. It specifies CASSPTFRQGAGELFF.

The rearrangement uses TRBV29-1 and TRBJ2-1; 8 positions agree with TRBD2. J lost 3 bases, V lost 7 bases, and 11 bases had no gene match. CDR3 length equals 15 residues. Germline values: CDR1 SQVTM, CDR2 ANQGSEA. CDR3: CSGSEEAGVYNEQFF. DNA of the CDR3: TGCAGCGGCAGTGAGGAAGCGGGAGTCTACAATGAGCAGTTCTTC.

This clonotype was detected once. The chain uses TRBV3-1 and TRBJ2-7; D remains unclear. Germline CDR1 LGHDT, CDR2 YNNKEL (reference sequence). With 5 bases removed from V and 5 bases from J, the gap between germline ends came to 16 bases. The CDR3 is 14 residues long. The CDR3 protein is CASSSSTGSNEQYF. DNA for the CDR3: TGTGCCAGCAGCTCCAGCACCGGCTCTAACGAGCAGTACTTC.

The table lists this clonotype with a few counts. The J gene is TRBJ2-2, the V gene TRBV14; 10 nucleotides match TRBD2. Germline values: CDR1 SGHDN, CDR2 FVKESK. Trimming took 9 bases from V and 6 from J; bases not matched to a gene: 7. This CDR3 has 14 residues. In DNA form, the CDR3 reads TGTGCCAGGAAAAGCGGGAGGGTTGCCGGGGAGCTGTTTTTT. Residues: CARKSGRVAGELFF.